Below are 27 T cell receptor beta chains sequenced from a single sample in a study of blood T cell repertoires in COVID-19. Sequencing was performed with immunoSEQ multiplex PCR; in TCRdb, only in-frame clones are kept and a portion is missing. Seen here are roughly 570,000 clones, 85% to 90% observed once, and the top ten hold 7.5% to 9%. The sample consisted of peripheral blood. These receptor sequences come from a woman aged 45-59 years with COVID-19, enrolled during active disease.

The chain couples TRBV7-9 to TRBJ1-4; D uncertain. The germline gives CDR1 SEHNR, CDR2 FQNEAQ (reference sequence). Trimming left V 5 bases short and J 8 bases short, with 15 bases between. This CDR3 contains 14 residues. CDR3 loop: CASSQRLLEEKLFF. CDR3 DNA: TGTGCCAGCAGCCAACGACTGTTAGAGGAAAAACTGTTTTTT. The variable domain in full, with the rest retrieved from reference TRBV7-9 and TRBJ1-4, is DTGVSQNPRHKITKRGQNVTFRCDPISEHNRLYWYRQTLGQGPEFLTYFQNEAQLEKSRLLSDRFSAERPKGSFSTLEIQRTEQGDSAMYLCASSQRLLEEKLFFGSGTQLSVL.

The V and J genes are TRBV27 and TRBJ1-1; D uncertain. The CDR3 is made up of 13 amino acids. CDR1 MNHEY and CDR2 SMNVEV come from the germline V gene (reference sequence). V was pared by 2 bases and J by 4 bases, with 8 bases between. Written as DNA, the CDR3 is TGTGCCAGCAGTTTAAGCGACGTCACTGAAGCTTTCTTT. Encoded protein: CASSLSDVTEAFF.

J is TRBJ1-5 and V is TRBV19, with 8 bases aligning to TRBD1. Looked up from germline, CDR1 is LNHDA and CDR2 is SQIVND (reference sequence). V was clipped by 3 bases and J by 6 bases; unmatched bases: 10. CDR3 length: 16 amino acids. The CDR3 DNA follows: TGTGCCAGTAGTATTTTCGGTCCAGGGGGCGGTCAGCCCCAGCATTTT. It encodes CASSIFGPGGGQPQHF.

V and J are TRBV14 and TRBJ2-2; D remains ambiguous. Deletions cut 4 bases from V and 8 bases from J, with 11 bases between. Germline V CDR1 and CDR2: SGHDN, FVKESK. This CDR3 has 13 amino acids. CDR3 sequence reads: CASSPRASGELFF. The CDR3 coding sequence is TGTGCCAGCAGCCCACGAGCAAGTGGGGAGCTGTTTTTT.

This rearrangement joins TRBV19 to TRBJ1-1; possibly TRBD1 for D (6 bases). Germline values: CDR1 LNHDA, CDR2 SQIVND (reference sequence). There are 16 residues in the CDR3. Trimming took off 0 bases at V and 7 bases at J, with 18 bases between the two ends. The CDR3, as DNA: TGTGCCAGTAGTATAGATGCAACGGGACAATCTTTTGAAGCTTTCTTT. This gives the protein CASSIDATGQSFEAFF.

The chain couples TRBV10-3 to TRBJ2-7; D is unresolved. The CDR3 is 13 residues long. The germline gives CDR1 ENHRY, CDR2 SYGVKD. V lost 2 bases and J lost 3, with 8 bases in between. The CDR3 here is CAISEAESYEQYF. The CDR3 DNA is TGTGCCATCAGTGAGGCGGAGAGCTACGAGCAGTACTTC.

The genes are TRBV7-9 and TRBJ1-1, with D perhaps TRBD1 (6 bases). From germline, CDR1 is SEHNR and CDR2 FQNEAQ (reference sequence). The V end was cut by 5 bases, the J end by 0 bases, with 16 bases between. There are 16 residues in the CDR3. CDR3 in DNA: TGTGCCAGCAGCAACTCGGGGGGCGAGGTGAACACTGAAGCTTTCTTT. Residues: CASSNSGGEVNTEAFF.

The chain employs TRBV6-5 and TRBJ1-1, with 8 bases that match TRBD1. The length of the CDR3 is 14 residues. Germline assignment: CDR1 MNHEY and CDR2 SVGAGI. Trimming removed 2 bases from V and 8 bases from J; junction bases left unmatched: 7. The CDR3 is CASSYQQGGQEAFF. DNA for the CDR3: TGTGCCAGCAGTTACCAACAGGGGGGACAGGAAGCTTTCTTT.

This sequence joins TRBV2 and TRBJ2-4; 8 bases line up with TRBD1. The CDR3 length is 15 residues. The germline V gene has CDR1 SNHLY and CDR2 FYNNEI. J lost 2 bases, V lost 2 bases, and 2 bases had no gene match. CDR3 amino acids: CASSEQGATKNIQYF. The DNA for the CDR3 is TGTGCCAGCAGTGAACAGGGGGCTACCAAAAACATTCAGTACTTC.

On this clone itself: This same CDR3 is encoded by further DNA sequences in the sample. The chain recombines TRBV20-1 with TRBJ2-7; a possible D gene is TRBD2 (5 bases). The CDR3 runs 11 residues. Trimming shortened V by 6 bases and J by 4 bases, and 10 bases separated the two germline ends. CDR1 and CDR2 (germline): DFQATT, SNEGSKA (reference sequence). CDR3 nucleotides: TGCAGTGCCCTCAGAGGGTACGAGCAGTACTTC. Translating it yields CSALRGYEQYF.

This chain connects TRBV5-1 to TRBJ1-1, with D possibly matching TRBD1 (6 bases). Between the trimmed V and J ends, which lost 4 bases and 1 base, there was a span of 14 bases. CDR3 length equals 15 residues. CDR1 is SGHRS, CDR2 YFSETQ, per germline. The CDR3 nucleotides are TGCGCCAGCAGCCCATCAGGGACACCGAACACTGAAGCTTTCTTT. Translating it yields CASSPSGTPNTEAFF.

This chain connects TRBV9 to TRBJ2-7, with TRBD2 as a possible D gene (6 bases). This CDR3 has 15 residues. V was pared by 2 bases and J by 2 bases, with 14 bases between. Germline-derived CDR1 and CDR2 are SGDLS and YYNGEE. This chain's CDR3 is CASSVVGTPTYEQYF. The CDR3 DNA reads TGTGCCAGCAGCGTGGTCGGGACTCCAACCTACGAGCAGTACTTC.

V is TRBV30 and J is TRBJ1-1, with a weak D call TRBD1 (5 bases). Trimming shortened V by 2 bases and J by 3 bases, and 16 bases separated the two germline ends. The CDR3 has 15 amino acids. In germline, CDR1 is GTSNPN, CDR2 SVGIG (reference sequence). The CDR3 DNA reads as TGTGCCTGGAGTCCCGACTGGGGGAGGCACACTGAAGCTTTCTTT. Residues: CAWSPDWGRHTEAFF.

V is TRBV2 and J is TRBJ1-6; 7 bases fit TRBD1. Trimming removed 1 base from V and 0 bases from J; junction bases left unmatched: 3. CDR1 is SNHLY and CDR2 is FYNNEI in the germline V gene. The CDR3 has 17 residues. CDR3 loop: CASSEGRGVSYNSPLHF. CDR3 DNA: TGTGCCAGCAGTGAAGGCAGGGGGGTCTCCTATAATTCACCCCTCCACTTT.

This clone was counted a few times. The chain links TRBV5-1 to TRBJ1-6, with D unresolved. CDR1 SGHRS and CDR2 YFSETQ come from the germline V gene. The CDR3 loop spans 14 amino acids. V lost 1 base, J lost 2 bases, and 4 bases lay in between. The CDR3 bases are TGCGCCAGCAGCTTGCAAACCTATAATTCACCCCTCCACTTT. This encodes CASSLQTYNSPLHF.

CDR3 nucleotides: TGTGCCAGCGCACACCAGGGGGTTAACTATGGCTACACCTTC. It specifies CASAHQGVNYGYTF. This chain uses TRBV5-6 with TRBJ1-2; TRBD1 matches at 7 bases. This CDR3 has 14 amino acids. The J segment lost 1 base and the V segment lost 7 bases, leaving 7 bases of the junction unmatched. Germline CDR1 SGHDT, CDR2 YYEEEE. The whole variable domain, remainder taken from reference TRBV5-6 and TRBJ1-2, is DAGVTQSPTHLIKTRGQQVTLRCSPKSGHDTVSWYQQALGQGPQFIFQYYEEEERQRGNFPDRFSGHQFPNYSSELNVNALLLGDSALYLCASAHQGVNYGYTFGSGTRLTVV.

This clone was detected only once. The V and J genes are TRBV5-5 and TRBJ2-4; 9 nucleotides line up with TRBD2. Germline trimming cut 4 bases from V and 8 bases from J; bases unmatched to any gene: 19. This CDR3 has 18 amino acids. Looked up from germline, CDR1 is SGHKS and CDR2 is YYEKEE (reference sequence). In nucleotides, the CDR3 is TGTGCCAGCAGCCCGGGGGGGCTAGCGGGGCCAAATGAGGACATTCAGTACTTC. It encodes CASSPGGLAGPNEDIQYF.

The CDR3 sequence is CATSDLTGDETQYF. CDR3 coding DNA: TGTGCCACCAGTGATTTGACAGGGGACGAGACCCAGTACTTC. The chain carries TRBV24-1 and TRBJ2-5; TRBD1 matches 7 bases. Germline values: CDR1 KGHDR, CDR2 SFDVKD. J gave up 5 bases and V 0 bases, and 2 bases lay outside the gene matches. This CDR3 has 14 residues.

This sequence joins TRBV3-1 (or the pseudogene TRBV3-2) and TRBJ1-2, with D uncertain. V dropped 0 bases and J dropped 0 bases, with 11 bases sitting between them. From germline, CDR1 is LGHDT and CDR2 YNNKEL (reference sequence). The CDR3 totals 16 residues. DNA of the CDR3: TGTGCCAGCAGCCAAGACCGGTGGGAGGCTAACTATGGCTACACCTTC. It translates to CASSQDRWEANYGYTF.

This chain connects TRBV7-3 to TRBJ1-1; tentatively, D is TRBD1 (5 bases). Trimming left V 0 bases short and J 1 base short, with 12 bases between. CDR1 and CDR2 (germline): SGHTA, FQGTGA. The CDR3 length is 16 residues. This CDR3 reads CASSLTALRANTEAFF. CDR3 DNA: TGTGCCAGCAGCTTAACGGCCCTCAGGGCGAACACTGAAGCTTTCTTT.

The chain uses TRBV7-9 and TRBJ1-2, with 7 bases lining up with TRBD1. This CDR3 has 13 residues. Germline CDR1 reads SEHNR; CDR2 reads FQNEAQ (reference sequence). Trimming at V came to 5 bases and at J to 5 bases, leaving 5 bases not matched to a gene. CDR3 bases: TGTGCCAGCAGCCTCCAGGGGGTTTATGGCTACACCTTC. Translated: CASSLQGVYGYTF.

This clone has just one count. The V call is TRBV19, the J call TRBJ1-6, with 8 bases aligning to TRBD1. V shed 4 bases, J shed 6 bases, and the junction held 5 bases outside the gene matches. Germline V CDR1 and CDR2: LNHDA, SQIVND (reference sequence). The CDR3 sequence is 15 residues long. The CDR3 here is CASSTSTGANSPLHF. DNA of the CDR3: TGTGCCAGTAGTACCTCGACAGGGGCTAATTCACCCCTCCACTTT.

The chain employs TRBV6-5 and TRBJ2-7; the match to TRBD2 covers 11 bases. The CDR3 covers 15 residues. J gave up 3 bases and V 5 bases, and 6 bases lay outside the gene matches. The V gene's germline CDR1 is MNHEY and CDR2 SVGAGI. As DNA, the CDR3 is TGTGCCAGCAGTCAGGGACTAGCGGAATTCTACGAGCAGTACTTC. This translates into CASSQGLAEFYEQYF.

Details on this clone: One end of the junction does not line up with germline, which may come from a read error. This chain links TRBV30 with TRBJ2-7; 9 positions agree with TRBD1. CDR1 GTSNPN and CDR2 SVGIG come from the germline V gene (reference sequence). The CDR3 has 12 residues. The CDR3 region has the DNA TGTGCCTGGAGCCCAGGGGGGGGACAGGGCAGCTTC. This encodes CAWSPGGGQGSF.

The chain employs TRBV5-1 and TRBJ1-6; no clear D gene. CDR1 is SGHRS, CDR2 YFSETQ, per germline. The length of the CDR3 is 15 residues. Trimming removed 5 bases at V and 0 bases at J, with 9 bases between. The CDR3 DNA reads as TGCGCCAGCAGATCGGGAATCTCCTATAATTCACCCCTCCACTTT. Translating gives CASRSGISYNSPLHF.

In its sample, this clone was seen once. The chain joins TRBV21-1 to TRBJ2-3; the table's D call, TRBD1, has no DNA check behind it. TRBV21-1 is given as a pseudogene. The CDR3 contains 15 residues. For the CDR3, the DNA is TGTGCCAGGGGGCCAGCGACCCCTGACACAGATACGCAGTATTTT. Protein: CARGPATPDTDTQYF.

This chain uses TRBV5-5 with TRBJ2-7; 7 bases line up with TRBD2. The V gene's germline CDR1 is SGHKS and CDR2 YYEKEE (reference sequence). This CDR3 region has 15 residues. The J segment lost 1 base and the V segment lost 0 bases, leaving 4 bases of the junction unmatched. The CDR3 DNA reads TGTGCCAGCAGCTTGGAGAGGGAGGGTTCCTACGAGCAGTACTTC. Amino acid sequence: CASSLEREGSYEQYF.